These 10 T cell receptor beta chains originate from one sample sequenced in a study of CD8+CD57+ T cells in acquired aplastic anemia. Patients chosen for sequencing had shown CD8+CD57+ cell expansion by flow cytometry. The template used for profiling TCR beta VDJ and CDR3 was genomic DNA. TCRdb independently ran MiXCR on the reads; one entry per CDR3 protein. This table holds 190,000 or so distinct CDR3 sequences, around half found once. The sample taken for sequencing was sorted CD4+, CD8+, or CD8+CD57+ T cells (not recorded which) from PBMCs. The receptors derive from a human donor with aplastic anemia.

The gene calls are TRBV5-6 and TRBJ2-7; tentative D call: TRBD1 (5 bases). Trimming shortened V by 4 bases and J by 2 bases, and 10 bases separated the two germline ends. The germline V gene has CDR1 SGHDT and CDR2 YYEEEE. CDR3 length: 13 residues. CDR3 sequence (DNA): TGTGCCAGCAGCCAGACAGCAACCTACGAGCAGTACTTC. Translation: CASSQTATYEQYF.

This clonotype has a single count. The rearrangement uses TRBV10-1 and TRBJ2-1; no definite D call. Trimming took off 0 bases at V and 5 bases at J, with 17 bases between the two ends. Germline V gene lookup returns CDR1 WNHNN and CDR2 SYGVQD (reference sequence). The length of the CDR3 is 17 residues. The CDR3: CASSESGMHSLNNEQFF. CDR3 sequence (DNA): TGCGCCAGCAGTGAGTCCGGCATGCACTCTCTTAACAATGAGCAGTTCTTC.

The table lists this clonotype with many counts. This chain uses TRBV7-2 with TRBJ2-7; 9 nucleotides agree with TRBD1. CDR1 is SGHTA and CDR2 is FQGNSA in the germline V gene. Losses at the gene ends were 4 bases for V and 4 bases for J; bases not matched to a gene: 5. The CDR3 has 14 residues. The CDR3 spells CASSSRQGGYEQYF. The CDR3 region has the DNA TGTGCCAGCAGCTCCCGACAGGGGGGTTACGAGCAGTACTTC.

This clonotype showed up just once. In DNA form, the CDR3 reads TGCAGTGCTAGCGGAACCTACAATGAGCAGTTCTTC. Residues: CSASGTYNEQFF. The V and J genes are TRBV20-1 and TRBJ2-1; no clear D gene. The CDR3 extends over 12 amino acids. Trimming took off 3 bases at V and 2 bases at J, with 5 bases between the two ends. In germline, CDR1 is DFQATT, CDR2 SNEGSKA (reference sequence).

Note on this clonotype: Since a much larger clone is just one base distant, this may be a read error. The J gene is TRBJ1-4, the V gene TRBV5-1; 7 positions agree with TRBD1. The V gene's germline CDR1 is SGHRS and CDR2 YFSETQ. The CDR3 is 14 amino acids. The CDR3 DNA is TGCTCCAGCAGCCCCGGACAGGCTAATGAAAAACTGTTTTTT. This translates into CSSSPGQANEKLFF.

There are many counts of this clonotype. The rearrangement links TRBV27 to TRBJ2-5; D might be TRBD1 or TRBD2, each matching 6 bases. This CDR3 is built from 13 residues. The germline V and J ends were trimmed by 7 bases and 4 bases, with 13 bases remaining between them. Per the germline V gene, CDR1 is MNHEY and CDR2 is SMNVEV (reference sequence). The CDR3 region has the DNA TGTGCCAGCAAAGTCGGGGGCGTAGAGACCCAGTACTTC. Residues: CASKVGGVETQYF.

The gene calls are TRBV7-9 and TRBJ1-2; no definite D call. Germline V CDR1 and CDR2: SEHNR, FQNEAQ (reference sequence). This CDR3 contains 13 residues. Trimming took off 5 bases at V and 7 bases at J, with 14 bases between the two ends. The CDR3 DNA follows: TGTGCCAGCAGCGTAGAGGTGGGCGGTGGCTACACCTTC. Protein product: CASSVEVGGGYTF.

This clonotype was counted many times. V gene TRBV19 combines with J gene TRBJ2-3, with 10 bases identical to TRBD2. V dropped 5 bases and J dropped 4; count of bases not matched to a gene: 12. CDR1 and CDR2 from the germline V gene are LNHDA and SQIVND (reference sequence). The CDR3 is made up of 17 amino acids. The chain's CDR3 is CASSATRLAGGADTQYF. As DNA, the CDR3 is TGTGCCAGTAGTGCCACAAGACTAGCGGGTGGGGCAGATACGCAGTATTTT.

This clonotype was found a few times. The V call is TRBV25-1, the J call TRBJ2-6; D call uncertain. CDR3 size: 13 residues. Germline values: CDR1 MGHDK, CDR2 SYGVNS. The V gene lost 8 bases and the J gene lost 2 bases, with 7 bases spanning the gap. The CDR3 DNA reads as TGTGCCAGCGGGTGGGCTGGGGCCAACGTCCTGACTTTC. Protein product: CASGWAGANVLTF.

This chain connects TRBV19 to TRBJ1-1; 8 nucleotides align to TRBD1. The CDR3 extends over 14 amino acids. CDR1 and CDR2 (germline): LNHDA, SQIVND (reference sequence). The V and J ends lost 8 bases and 0 bases, in that order; junction bases with no gene match: 5. The CDR3 DNA sequence: TGTGCCAGTTGGGGGACAGGAATGAACACTGAAGCTTTCTTT. It specifies CASWGTGMNTEAFF. Filled out from reference TRBV19 and TRBJ1-1, the complete variable domain reads DGGITQSPKYLFRKEGQNVTLSCEQNLNHDAMYWYRQDPGQGLRLIYYSQIVNDFQKGDIAEGYSVSREKKESFPLTVTSAQKNPTAFYLCASWGTGMNTEAFFGQGTRLTVV.